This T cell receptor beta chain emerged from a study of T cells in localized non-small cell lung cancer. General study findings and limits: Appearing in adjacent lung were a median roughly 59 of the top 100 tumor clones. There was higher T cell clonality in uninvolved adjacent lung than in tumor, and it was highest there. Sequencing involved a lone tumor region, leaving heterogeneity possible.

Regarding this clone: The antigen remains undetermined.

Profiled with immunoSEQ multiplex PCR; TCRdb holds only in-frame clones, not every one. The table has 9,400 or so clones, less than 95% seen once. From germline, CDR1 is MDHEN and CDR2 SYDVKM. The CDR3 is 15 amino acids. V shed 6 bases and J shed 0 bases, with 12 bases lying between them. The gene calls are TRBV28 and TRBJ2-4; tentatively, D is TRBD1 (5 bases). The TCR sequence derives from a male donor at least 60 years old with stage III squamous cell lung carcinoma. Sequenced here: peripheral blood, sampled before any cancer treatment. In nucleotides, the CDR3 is TGTGCCAGCAGGGACACCTCCTTAGCCAAAAACATTCAGTACTTC. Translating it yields CASRDTSLAKNIQYF. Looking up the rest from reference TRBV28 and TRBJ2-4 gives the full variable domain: DVKVTQSSRYLVKRTGEKVFLECVQDMDHENMFWYRQDPGLGLRLIYFSYDVKMKEKGDIPEGYSVSREKKERFSLILESASTNQTSMYLCASRDTSLAKNIQYFGAGTRLSVL.